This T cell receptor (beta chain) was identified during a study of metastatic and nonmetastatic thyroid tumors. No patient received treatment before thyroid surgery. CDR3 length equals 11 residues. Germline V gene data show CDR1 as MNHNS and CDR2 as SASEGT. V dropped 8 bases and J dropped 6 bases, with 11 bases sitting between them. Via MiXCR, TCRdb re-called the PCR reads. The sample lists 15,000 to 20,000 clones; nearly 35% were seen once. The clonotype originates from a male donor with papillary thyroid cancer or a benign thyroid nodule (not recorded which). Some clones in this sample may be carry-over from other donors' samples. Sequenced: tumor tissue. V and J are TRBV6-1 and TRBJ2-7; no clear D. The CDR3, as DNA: TGTGCCAGCGGATCTTCAAGCGAGCAGTACTTC. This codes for CASGSSSEQYF.